These 13 T cell receptor beta chains came from one sample sequenced in a study of cytotoxic CD8 clonotypes in ibrutinib-treated CLL. The method was immunoSEQ multiplex PCR; TCRdb's version includes in-frame clones alone and lacks a portion of them. The profile covers 200,000 or so clones, with more than 75% appearing a single time and 11% taken by the ten largest. The sample was PBMCs, taken after 12 months of ibrutinib treatment. Every receptor here comes from a human donor with chronic lymphocytic leukemia.

This chain links TRBV5-1 with TRBJ2-7; 10 bases are shared with TRBD2. V lost 3 bases and J lost 0; bases outside the gene matches: 3. This CDR3 contains 15 residues. Germline assignment: CDR1 SGHRS and CDR2 YFSETQ. CDR3 protein: CASSSLAGASYEQYF. The CDR3, as DNA: TGCGCCAGCAGCTCTCTAGCGGGGGCCTCCTACGAGCAGTACTTC.

The chain's CDR3 is CASSQVPSYEQYF. The CDR3 nucleotides are TGCGCCAGCAGCCAAGTGCCCTCCTACGAGCAGTACTTC. V usage is TRBV4-1 and J usage is TRBJ2-7; D uncertain. CDR3 length equals 13 residues. The ends were cut back, 1 base at V and 0 bases at J, with 4 bases in the middle. Germline CDR1 reads MGHRA; CDR2 reads YSYEKL.

The gene calls are TRBV29-1 and TRBJ2-5; TRBD2 matches at 10 bases. This CDR3 has 17 amino acids. J gave up 5 bases and V 6 bases, and 18 bases lay outside the gene matches. The germline V gene has CDR1 SQVTM and CDR2 ANQGSEA. The CDR3 nucleotides read TGCAGCGTCGCAAGGGGACTAGCGTCCGGGAAAGGGGAGACCCAGTACTTC. Its translation is CSVARGLASGKGETQYF.

In this sample, this clone turned up once. The chain employs TRBV29-1 and TRBJ1-2; D may be TRBD1 (5 bases). CDR1 and CDR2 (germline): SQVTM, ANQGSEA. Trimming stripped 3 bases from V and 6 bases from J, with 11 bases between. CDR3 length: 12 residues. Here the CDR3 DNA reads TGCAGCGTTGAGGCAGGGATAAATGGCTACACCTTC. Amino acid sequence: CSVEAGINGYTF.

The count of this clone is one. The genes are TRBV6-5 and TRBJ1-4, with D perhaps matching TRBD1 (5 bases). Trimming pared 5 bases from V and 6 bases from J, leaving 16 bases between. The CDR3 loop spans 15 amino acids. From germline, CDR1 is MNHEY and CDR2 SVGAGI. The CDR3 DNA sequence: TGTGCCAGCAGTAGCCAGGGTCTCTTTTATGAAAAACTGTTTTTT. Translation gives CASSSQGLFYEKLFF.

This clone was counted between two and nine times. The chain is built from TRBV11-2 and TRBJ1-1, with TRBD1 matching over 9 bases. V dropped 8 bases and J dropped 0; count of bases not matched to a gene: 7. Germline CDR1 and CDR2: SGHAT and FQNNGV. The CDR3 consists of 15 residues. CDR3 residues: CASSGQGRMNTEAFF. CDR3 DNA: TGTGCCAGCTCCGGACAGGGGAGGATGAACACTGAAGCTTTCTTT. The complete variable domain, with remaining parts taken from reference TRBV11-2 and TRBJ1-1, reads EAGVAQSPRYKIIEKRQSVAFWCNPISGHATLYWYQQILGQGPKLLIQFQNNGVVDDSQLPKDRFSAERLKGVDSTLKIQPAKLEDSAVYLCASSGQGRMNTEAFFGQGTRLTVV.

The J gene is TRBJ2-1, the V gene TRBV6-5; unclear D gene. CDR1 and CDR2 from the germline V gene are MNHEY and SVGAGI. This CDR3 contains 12 residues. V lost 6 bases, J lost 7 bases, and 10 bases lay in between. This CDR3 is CASSPFRNEQFF. In nucleotides, the CDR3 is TGTGCCAGCAGCCCCTTCAGAAATGAGCAGTTCTTC.

The chain couples TRBV7-9 to TRBJ2-1; D is ambiguous. Germline-derived CDR1 and CDR2 are SEHNR and FQNEAQ (reference sequence). Trimming pared 2 bases from V and 2 bases from J, leaving 13 bases between. This CDR3 spans 16 amino acids. Here the CDR3 reads CASSLRYRAAYNEQFF. CDR3 nucleotides: TGTGCCAGCAGCTTAAGATATCGAGCAGCCTACAATGAGCAGTTCTTC.

The chain employs TRBV5-1 and TRBJ2-7, with 9 bases identical to TRBD1. This CDR3 is 16 amino acids long. V was pared by 4 bases and J by 2 bases, with 10 bases of the junction left unmatched. Germline values: CDR1 SGHRS, CDR2 YFSETQ. As DNA, the CDR3 is TGCGCCAGCAGCCCCCTCCCGGGACAGGGAACCTACGAGCAGTACTTC. Translated: CASSPLPGQGTYEQYF. The full variable domain, with the rest looked up from reference TRBV5-1 and TRBJ2-7, is KAGVTQTPRYLIKTRGQQVTLSCSPISGHRSVSWYQQTPGQGLQFLFEYFSETQRNKGNFPGRFSGRQFSNSRSEMNVSTLELGDSALYLCASSPLPGQGTYEQYFGPGTRLTVT.

V and J are TRBV4-1 and TRBJ2-3; D may be TRBD2 (5 bases). Trimming cost V 3 bases and J 6 bases, with 10 bases left between them. CDR3 length: 13 residues. Germline CDR1 reads MGHRA; CDR2 reads YSYEKL. CDR3: CASSQTTTDTQYF. The CDR3 region has the DNA TGCGCCAGCAGCCAGACTACTACTGATACGCAGTATTTT.

V and J are TRBV6-1 and TRBJ2-2; no clear D. This CDR3 has 12 amino acids. V dropped 8 bases and J dropped 7 bases, with 11 bases sitting between them. Per the germline V gene, CDR1 is MNHNS and CDR2 is SASEGT. In DNA form, the CDR3 reads TGTGCCAGCTCCGTCTGGGACGGGGAGCTGTTTTTT. Translated: CASSVWDGELFF.

The genes are TRBV19 and TRBJ2-5; TRBD1 aligns across 7 bases. The CDR3 contains 16 residues. Germline assignment: CDR1 LNHDA and CDR2 SQIVND (reference sequence). J was trimmed by 5 bases and V by 10 bases; bases with no gene match: 19. CDR3 in DNA: TGTGCCACCAAGGACAGGTTTACCGGGAAAGTCGAGACCCAGTACTTC. Encoded protein: CATKDRFTGKVETQYF.

The rearrangement joins TRBV23-1 to TRBJ1-2; 8 positions match TRBD1. TRBV23-1 is labeled an ORF, and its function is uncertain. The CDR3 loop spans 18 amino acids. After removal of 4 bases from V and 2 bases from J, the junction contained 15 bases not matched to a gene. Written as DNA, the CDR3 is TGCGCCAGCAGTCCACCCGAAGGGGGACAGGCCTTAAACTATGGCTACACCTTC. Protein: CASSPPEGGQALNYGYTF.